The source of this TCR beta chain is a study of T cell repertoires in cytomegalovirus infection. Study-level information: CMV infection together with matching HLA type was indicated by public TCR beta signatures.

With regard to this clonotype: Its antigen remains unknown.

Findings and caveats of the study: Individuals carrying CMV plus the relevant HLA were identified by cumulative frequency of public TCR beta families.

TCRdb ran MiXCR on the reads and lists one entry per CDR3 protein. This sample has around 710,000 distinct CDR3 sequences, with about 29% found just once. Trimming pared 6 bases from V and 2 bases from J, leaving 16 bases between. The CDR3 is 14 residues long. CDR1 is SQVTM, CDR2 ANQGSEA, per germline. The source material was cultured CD8+ T cells from PBMCs, sampled from culture after CMV antigen stimulation. This clonotype was sampled from a human donor in good health (CMV status not recorded). Some clones in this sample may be carry-over from other donors' samples. The rearrangement links TRBV29-1 to TRBJ1-1; D is unresolved. The CDR3: CSVGARRDNTEAFF. The CDR3 DNA sequence: TGCAGCGTCGGCGCGCGACGTGATAACACTGAAGCTTTCTTT. The whole variable domain, filled in from reference TRBV29-1 and TRBJ1-1, reads SAVISQKPSRDICQRGTSLTIQCQVDSQVTMMFWYRQQPGQSLTLIATANQGSEATYESGFVIDKFPISRPNLTFSTLTVSNMSPEDSSIYLCSVGARRDNTEAFFGQGTRLTVV.